The TCR beta chain described here comes from a study of cytomegalovirus exposure and HLA in healthy donors. The CDR3 length is 15 residues. The junction had 9 bases not matched to a gene; V was cut back by 0 bases and J by 7 bases. In germline, CDR1 is SGHKS, CDR2 YYEKEE (reference sequence). This clone was seen once. PCR was performed using 60 Vbeta and 13 Jbeta primers. TCRdb's copy holds only in-frame clones and misses some; the assay was immunoSEQ multiplex PCR. The sample holds under 150,000 clones, 75% to 80% seen once. This sequence originates from a woman in her 40s in good health and CMV-seronegative. This chain links TRBV5-5 with TRBJ2-7; 8 bases are shared with TRBD1. The sequencing input was PBMCs. CDR3 coding DNA: TGTGCCAGCAGCTTGGTTTGGCAGGGGGCGGGTGAGCAGTACTTC. Translated: CASSLVWQGAGEQYF.